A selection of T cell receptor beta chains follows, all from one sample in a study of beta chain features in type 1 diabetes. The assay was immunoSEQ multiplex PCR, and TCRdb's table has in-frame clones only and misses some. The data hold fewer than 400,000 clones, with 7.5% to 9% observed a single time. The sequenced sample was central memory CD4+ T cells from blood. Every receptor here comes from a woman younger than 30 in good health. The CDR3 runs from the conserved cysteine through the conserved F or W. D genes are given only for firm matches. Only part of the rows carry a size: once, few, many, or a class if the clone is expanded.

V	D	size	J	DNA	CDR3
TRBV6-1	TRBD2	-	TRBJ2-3	TGTGCCAGCAGTGTGGGGGGGACAGATACGCAGTATTTT	CASSVGGTDTQYF
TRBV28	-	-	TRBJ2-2	TGTGCCAGCGGGGGCACCCTTTTATACACCGGGGAGCTGTTTTTT	CASGGTLLYTGELFF
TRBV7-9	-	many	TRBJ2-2	TGTGCCAGCAGCTTAGACTCGTCGACCGGGGAGCTGTTTTTT	CASSLDSSTGELFF
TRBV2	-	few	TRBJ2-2	TGTGCCAGCAGCGAAGGAGGAGGGACTACCGGGGAGCTGTTTTTT	CASSEGGGTTGELFF
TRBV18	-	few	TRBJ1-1	TGTGCCAGCTCATCTCAGGGTTTTGAAGCTTTCTTT	CASSSQGFEAFF
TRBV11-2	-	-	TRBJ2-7	TGTGCCAGCAGCCAGGGGGGGTACGAGCAGTACTTC	CASSQGGYEQYF
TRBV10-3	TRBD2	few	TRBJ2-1	TGTGCCATCAGTGGGACTAGCGGGAGGGTCCACAATGAGCAGTTCTTC	CAISGTSGRVHNEQFF
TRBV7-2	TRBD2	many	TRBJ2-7	TGTGCCAGCAGCTTAGAAACTAGCGGGAGTAGGGTGTCCTACGAGCAGTACTTC	CASSLETSGSRVSYEQYF
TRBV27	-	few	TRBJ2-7	TGTGCCAGCAGTTCATCAGGGGATCGCGAGCAGTACTTC	CASSSSGDREQYF
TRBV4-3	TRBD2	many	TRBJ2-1	TGCGCCAGCAGCCAAGATCTTGGCGGGAGCTACAATGAGCAGTTCTTC	CASSQDLGGSYNEQFF
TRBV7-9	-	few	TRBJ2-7	TGTGCCAGCAGCTTAGTGTCGGGGAAATCCTACGAGCAGTACTTC	CASSLVSGKSYEQYF
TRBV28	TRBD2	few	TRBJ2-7	TGTGCCAGCAGTTCGGCTAGCGGGAGGTTAACCTACGAGCAGTACTTC	CASSSASGRLTYEQYF
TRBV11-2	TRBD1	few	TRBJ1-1	TGTGCCAGCAGCTTATGGACAGGGTCGGGCACTGAAGCTTTCTTT	CASSLWTGSGTEAFF